Below, 18 T cell receptor beta chains from the same sample are listed, as sequenced in a study of technical replicates of blood from a few donors. The protocol was immunoSEQ multiplex PCR, while the TCRdb copy is restricted to in-frame clones and leaves out a portion. The sample yields tens of thousands of clones, more than 95% seen once. The source material was T cells isolated from PBMCs. These receptors all stem from a human donor in good health.

V is TRBV19 and J is TRBJ2-2; D perhaps matches TRBD1 (6 bases). Looked up from germline, CDR1 is LNHDA and CDR2 is SQIVND (reference sequence). V was clipped by 5 bases and J by 4 bases, with 14 bases between them. This CDR3 region has 15 residues. The CDR3 DNA reads TGTGCCAGTAGTCAGGGGATTTACGGCACCGGGGAGCTGTTTTTT. Translation: CASSQGIYGTGELFF.

V usage is TRBV15 and J usage is TRBJ2-6; TRBD1 matches 10 bases. Germline values: CDR1 LNHNV, CDR2 YYDKDF (reference sequence). Germline trimming cut 1 base from V and 2 bases from J; bases unmatched to any gene: 5. The CDR3 covers 18 residues. The CDR3 region is CATSRAGQGTPGANVLTF. In DNA, the CDR3 is TGTGCCACCAGCAGAGCGGGACAGGGGACCCCTGGGGCCAACGTCCTGACTTTC. The variable domain in full, with the rest retrieved from reference TRBV15 and TRBJ2-6, is DAMVIQNPRYQVTQFGKPVTLSCSQTLNHNVMYWYQQKSSQAPKLLFHYYDKDFNNEADTPDNFQSRRPNTSFCFLDIRSPGLGDTAMYLCATSRAGQGTPGANVLTFGAGSRLTVL.

This chain connects TRBV6-6 to TRBJ1-3; D ambiguous. CDR1 and CDR2 from the germline V gene are MNHNY and SVGAGI (reference sequence). The V and J ends lost 6 bases and 0 bases respectively, with 12 bases between them. This CDR3 is built from 15 residues. CDR3 loop: CASRMQTLSGNTIYF. Written as DNA, the CDR3 is TGTGCCAGCAGGATGCAGACACTCTCTGGAAACACCATATATTTT.

V is TRBV28 and J is TRBJ2-2, with TRBD1 as a possible D gene (5 bases). Germline CDR1 MDHEN, CDR2 SYDVKM. The CDR3 is 15 amino acids. V was cut by 6 bases and J by 1 base, with 12 bases left in between. The CDR3 spells CASSLITGNTGELFF. CDR3 nucleotide sequence: TGTGCCAGCAGCTTAATAACAGGGAACACCGGGGAGCTGTTTTTT.

The chain carries TRBV27 and TRBJ2-1, with TRBD2 matching 14 bases. The CDR3 has 16 amino acids. Germline loops: CDR1 MNHEY, CDR2 SMNVEV (reference sequence). The V gene end was trimmed by 5 bases and the J gene end by 5 bases; junction bases not matched to a gene: 5. CDR3 in amino acids: CASSLPGLAGDNEQFF. CDR3 nucleotides: TGTGCCAGCAGTCTACCGGGACTAGCGGGAGACAATGAGCAGTTCTTC.

This clone has a single count. The chain combines TRBV27 with TRBJ2-2, with D maybe TRBD2 (5 bases). V was clipped by 6 bases and J by 0 bases, with 11 bases between them. Germline values: CDR1 MNHEY, CDR2 SMNVEV (reference sequence). This CDR3 has 15 amino acids. CDR3 loop: CASRWTPANTGELFF. The CDR3 DNA is TGTGCCAGCAGATGGACTCCCGCGAACACCGGGGAGCTGTTTTTT.

This rearrangement joins TRBV7-8 to TRBJ2-1; 7 bases line up with TRBD2. Germline V gives CDR1 SGHVS, CDR2 FQNEAQ. The CDR3 length is 15 residues. V gave up 8 bases and J gave up 0 bases; unmatched junction bases: 7. The CDR3 reads CASLQGGYSYNEQFF. The DNA for the CDR3 is TGTGCCAGCCTCCAGGGAGGGTACTCCTACAATGAGCAGTTCTTC.

The rearrangement uses TRBV9 and TRBJ2-1, with 7 bases matching TRBD1. CDR1 and CDR2 from the germline V gene are SGDLS and YYNGEE. The J segment lost 3 bases and the V segment lost 5 bases, leaving 5 bases of the junction unmatched. The CDR3 runs 14 residues. CDR3 DNA sequence: TGTGCCAGCAGTACCGGGACAGTCTACAATGAGCAGTTCTTC. As protein: CASSTGTVYNEQFF.

The V call is TRBV7-9, the J call TRBJ1-1; 8 nucleotides match TRBD1. This CDR3 has 18 residues. V lost 6 bases, J lost 1 base, and 16 bases stayed unmatched. Germline V gene lookup returns CDR1 SEHNR and CDR2 FQNEAQ (reference sequence). Here the CDR3 DNA reads TGTGCCAGCAGGCCCAGGGGGGGCAGGGGGCGGGAGAACACTGAAGCTTTCTTT. Amino acids: CASRPRGGRGRENTEAFF.

This chain joins TRBV18 and TRBJ2-7; 10 bases align to TRBD1. V lost 6 bases to trimming and J lost 4 bases; unmatched junction nucleotides: 6. Germline assignment: CDR1 KGHSH and CDR2 LQKENI. This CDR3 comprises 14 residues. CDR3 sequence (DNA): TGTGCCAGCTCCCAGGGGACAGGGGAATACGAGCAGTACTTC. It translates to CASSQGTGEYEQYF. Using reference TRBV18 and TRBJ2-7 for the parts outside the CDR3, the full variable domain is NAGVMQNPRHLVRRRGQEARLRCSPMKGHSHVYWYRQLPEEGLKFMVYLQKENIIDESGMPKERFSAEFPKEGPSILRIQQVVRGDSAAYFCASSQGTGEYEQYFGPGTRLTVT.

The chain carries TRBV5-1 and TRBJ2-7, with D maybe TRBD1 (6 bases). CDR3 length equals 16 residues. V was shortened by 0 bases and J by 4 bases, with 17 bases between the two germline ends. CDR1 and CDR2 from the germline V gene are SGHRS and YFSETQ. Here the CDR3 reads CASSLAGTTSTYEQYF. In DNA, the CDR3 is TGCGCCAGCAGCTTGGCTGGGACAACTAGTACATACGAGCAGTACTTC.

The V call is TRBV27, the J call TRBJ2-7; TRBD2 agrees at 8 bases. Germline loops: CDR1 MNHEY, CDR2 SMNVEV (reference sequence). With V trimmed by 6 bases and J by 4 bases, 8 bases remained unmatched. CDR3 length: 14 amino acids. In DNA form, the CDR3 reads TGTGCCAGCAGGAGGAGGCTAGCGGGTTACGAGCAGTACTTC. Its translation: CASRRRLAGYEQYF.

This chain joins TRBV27 and TRBJ1-1; D is perhaps TRBD1 (6 bases). The ends were cut back, 0 bases at V and 11 bases at J, with 19 bases in the middle. Germline values: CDR1 MNHEY, CDR2 SMNVEV (reference sequence). The CDR3 is 15 residues long. CDR3 residues: CASSLSLLGGSNAFF. CDR3 sequence (DNA): TGTGCCAGCAGTTTATCCCTCCTAGGGGGTTCGAATGCTTTCTTT.

This sequence joins TRBV4-1 and TRBJ2-1; 8 bases match TRBD2. Per the germline V gene, CDR1 is MGHRA and CDR2 is YSYEKL. The CDR3 has 14 amino acids. J was trimmed by 5 bases and V by 2 bases; bases with no gene match: 2. The CDR3, as DNA: TGCGCCAGCAGCCAAATTAGCGGGAACAATGAGCAGTTCTTC. This gives the protein CASSQISGNNEQFF.

V and J are TRBV6-5 and TRBJ2-7, with D possibly matching TRBD2 (5 bases). The CDR3 spans 13 residues. Germline-derived CDR1 and CDR2 are MNHEY and SVGAGI. The V and J ends lost 4 bases and 6 bases respectively, with 13 bases between them. The CDR3 here is CASSSLAASEQYF. The CDR3 region has the DNA TGTGCCAGCAGTTCGCTAGCAGCGAGCGAGCAGTACTTC.

V is TRBV10-3 and J is TRBJ2-2; D unclear. The V and J ends lost 3 bases and 0 bases respectively, with 8 bases between them. Germline values: CDR1 ENHRY, CDR2 SYGVKD. The CDR3 has 15 residues. The CDR3 reads CAISDDLANTGELFF. The DNA of the CDR3 is TGTGCCATCAGTGACGACTTGGCGAACACCGGGGAGCTGTTTTTT.

The genes are TRBV7-9 and TRBJ2-1, with unresolved D. This CDR3 has 13 residues. The germline CDR1 and CDR2 sequences are SEHNR and FQNEAQ (reference sequence). Trimming took off 5 bases at V and 7 bases at J, with 12 bases between the two ends. The CDR3 sequence is CASSPTPGNEQFF. The CDR3 nucleotides are TGTGCCAGCAGCCCCACCCCCGGGAATGAGCAGTTCTTC.

The chain carries TRBV5-1 and TRBJ1-3, with D perhaps matching TRBD1 (6 bases). CDR1 is SGHRS and CDR2 is YFSETQ in the germline V gene. Trimming took 2 bases from V and 0 from J, leaving 12 bases between them. The CDR3 extends over 16 amino acids. The CDR3 nucleotides read TGCGCCAGCAGCTTAGACAGGCCCTCCTCTGGAAACACCATATATTTT. Protein product: CASSLDRPSSGNTIYF.